The entry that follows covers one T cell receptor (beta chain) sequence. Its antigen is still unknown. Germline V gives CDR1 MNHEY, CDR2 SVGAGI. The CDR3 runs to 12 residues. Trimming shortened V by 11 bases and J by 4 bases, and 12 bases separated the two germline ends. This record belongs to a study of cytomegalovirus exposure and HLA in healthy donors. Overall study: The same platform used for the 666 first-cohort repertoires was also used for the 100 to 150 validation repertoires, as a later analysis reported. Study-wide results and limits: The classifier, whose performance was assessed in both the original and validation cohorts, reportedly diagnosed cytomegalovirus status with high specificity and sensitivity. According to the study, 180 or so TCR beta chains were cytomegalovirus-associated.

This table comes from immunoSEQ multiplex PCR, and its TCRdb copy is limited to in-frame clones, with some not included. The sample lists about 130,000 clones; about 91% were seen once. This sequence originates from a woman between 18 and 29 years old in good health and CMV-seronegative. Source material: PBMCs. This sequence joins TRBV6-5 and TRBJ1-5; maybe TRBD1 (6 bases). CDR3 residues: CARDRSNQPQHF. DNA for the CDR3: TGTGCCCGCGACAGGAGTAATCAGCCCCAGCATTTT.